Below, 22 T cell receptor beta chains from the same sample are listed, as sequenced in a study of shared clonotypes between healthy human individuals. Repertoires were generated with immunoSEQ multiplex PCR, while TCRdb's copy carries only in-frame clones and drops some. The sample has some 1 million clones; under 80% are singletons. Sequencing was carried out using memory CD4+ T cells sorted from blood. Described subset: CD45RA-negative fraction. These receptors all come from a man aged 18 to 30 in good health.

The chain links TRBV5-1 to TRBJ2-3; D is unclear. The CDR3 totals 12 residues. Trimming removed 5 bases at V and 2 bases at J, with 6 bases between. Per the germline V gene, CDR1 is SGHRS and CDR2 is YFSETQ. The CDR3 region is CASRVFTDTQYF. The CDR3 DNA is TGCGCCAGCAGGGTCTTCACAGATACGCAGTATTTT. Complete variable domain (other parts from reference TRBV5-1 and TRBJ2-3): KAGVTQTPRYLIKTRGQQVTLSCSPISGHRSVSWYQQTPGQGLQFLFEYFSETQRNKGNFPGRFSGRQFSNSRSEMNVSTLELGDSALYLCASRVFTDTQYFGPGTRLTVL.

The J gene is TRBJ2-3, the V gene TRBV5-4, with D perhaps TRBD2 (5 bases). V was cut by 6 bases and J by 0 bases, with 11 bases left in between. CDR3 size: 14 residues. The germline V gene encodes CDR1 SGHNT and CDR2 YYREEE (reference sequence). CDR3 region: CASNPTGSTDTQYF. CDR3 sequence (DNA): TGTGCCAGCAACCCCACGGGAAGCACAGATACGCAGTATTTT.

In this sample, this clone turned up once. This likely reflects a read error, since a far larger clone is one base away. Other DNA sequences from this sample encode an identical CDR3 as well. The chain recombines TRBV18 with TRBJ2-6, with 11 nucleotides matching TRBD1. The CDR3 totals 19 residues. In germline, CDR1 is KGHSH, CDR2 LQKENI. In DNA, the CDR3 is TGTGCCAGCTCACCAGGGTTAAGGACAGGGGGCTCTGGGGCCAACGTCCTAACTTTC. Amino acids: CASSPGLRTGGSGANVLTF.

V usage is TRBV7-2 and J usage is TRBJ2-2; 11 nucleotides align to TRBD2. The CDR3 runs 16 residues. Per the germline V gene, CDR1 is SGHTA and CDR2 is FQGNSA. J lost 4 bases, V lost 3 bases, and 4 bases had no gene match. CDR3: CASSLLAGGITGELFF. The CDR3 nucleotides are TGTGCCAGCAGCTTGTTAGCGGGGGGGATCACCGGGGAGCTGTTTTTT. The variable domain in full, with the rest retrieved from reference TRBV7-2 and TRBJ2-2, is GAGVSQSPSNKVTEKGKDVELRCDPISGHTALYWYRQSLGQGLEFLIYFQGNSAPDKSGLPSDRFSAERTGGSVSTLTIQRTQQEDSAVYLCASSLLAGGITGELFFGEGSRLTVL.

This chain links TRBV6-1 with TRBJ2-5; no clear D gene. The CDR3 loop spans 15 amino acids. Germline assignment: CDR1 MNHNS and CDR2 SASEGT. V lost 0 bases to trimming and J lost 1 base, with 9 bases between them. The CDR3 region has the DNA TGTGCCAGCAGTGAAGCGCGAGCCCTCCAAGAGACCCAGTACTTC. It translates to CASSEARALQETQYF.

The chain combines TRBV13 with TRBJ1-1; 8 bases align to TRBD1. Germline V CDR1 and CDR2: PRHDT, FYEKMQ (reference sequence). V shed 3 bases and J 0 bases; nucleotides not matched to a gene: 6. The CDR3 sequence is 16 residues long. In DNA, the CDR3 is TGTGCCAGCAGCTTCGGACAGGGCACGCTGAACACTGAAGCTTTCTTT. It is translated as CASSFGQGTLNTEAFF. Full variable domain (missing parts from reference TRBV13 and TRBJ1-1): AAGVIQSPRHLIKEKRETATLKCYPIPRHDTVYWYQQGPGQDPQFLISFYEKMQSDKGSIPDRFSAQQFSDYHSELNMSSLELGDSALYFCASSFGQGTLNTEAFFGQGTRLTVV.

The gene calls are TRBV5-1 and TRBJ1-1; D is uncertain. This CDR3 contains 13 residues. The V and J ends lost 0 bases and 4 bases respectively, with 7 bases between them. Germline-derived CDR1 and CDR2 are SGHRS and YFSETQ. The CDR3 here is CASSLGPGTEAFF. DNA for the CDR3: TGCGCCAGCAGCTTGGGTCCTGGCACTGAAGCTTTCTTT.

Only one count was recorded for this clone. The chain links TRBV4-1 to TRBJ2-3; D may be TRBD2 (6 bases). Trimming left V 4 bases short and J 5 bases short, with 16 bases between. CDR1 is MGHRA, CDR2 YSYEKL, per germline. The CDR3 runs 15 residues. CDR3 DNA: TGCGCCAGCAGCCTTTTCTCTGCGGGGTTAGATACGCAGTATTTT. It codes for CASSLFSAGLDTQYF.

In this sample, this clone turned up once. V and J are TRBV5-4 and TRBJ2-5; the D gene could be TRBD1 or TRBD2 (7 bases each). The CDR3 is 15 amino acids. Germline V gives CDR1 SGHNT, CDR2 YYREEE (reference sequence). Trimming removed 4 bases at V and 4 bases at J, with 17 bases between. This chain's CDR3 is CASSVTGEGRETQYF. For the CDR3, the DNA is TGTGCCAGCAGCGTAACAGGGGAGGGTCGAGAGACCCAGTACTTC.

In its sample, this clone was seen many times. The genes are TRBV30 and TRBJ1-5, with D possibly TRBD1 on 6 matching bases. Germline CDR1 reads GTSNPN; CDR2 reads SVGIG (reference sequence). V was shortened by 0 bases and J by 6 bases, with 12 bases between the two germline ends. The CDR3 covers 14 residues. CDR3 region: CAWSVNTGFQPQHF. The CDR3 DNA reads TGTGCCTGGAGTGTTAACACAGGGTTTCAGCCCCAGCATTTT.

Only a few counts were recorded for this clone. In DNA, the CDR3 is TGTGCTAGTGGGGTCGCGGGGGGCTCAGATACGCAGTATTTT. Translating gives CASGVAGGSDTQYF. V gene TRBV12-5 combines with J gene TRBJ2-3, with 8 bases lining up with TRBD2. With 6 bases clipped from V and 4 bases from J, the junction kept 6 bases outside the gene matches. The CDR3 length is 14 residues. The germline V gene has CDR1 LGHNT and CDR2 FRNRAP. The full variable domain, with the rest looked up from reference TRBV12-5 and TRBJ2-3, is DARVTQTPRHKVTEMGQEVTMRCQPILGHNTVFWYRQTMMQGLELLAYFRNRAPLDDSGMPKDRFSAEMPDATLATLKIQPSEPRDSAVYFCASGVAGGSDTQYFGPGTRLTVL.

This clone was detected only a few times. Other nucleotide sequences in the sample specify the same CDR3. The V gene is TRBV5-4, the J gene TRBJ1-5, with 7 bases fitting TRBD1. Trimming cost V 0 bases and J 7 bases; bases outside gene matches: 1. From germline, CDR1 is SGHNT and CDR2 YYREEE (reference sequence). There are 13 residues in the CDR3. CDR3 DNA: TGTGCCAGCAGCTTGGACAGGGGCCAGCCCCAGCATTTT. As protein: CASSLDRGQPQHF.

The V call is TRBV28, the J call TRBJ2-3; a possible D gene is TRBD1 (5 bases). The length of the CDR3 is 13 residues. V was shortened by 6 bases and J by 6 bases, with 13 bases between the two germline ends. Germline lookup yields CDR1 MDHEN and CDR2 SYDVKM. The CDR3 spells CASRTAGRDTQYF. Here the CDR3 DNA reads TGTGCCAGCAGGACAGCCGGCCGGGATACGCAGTATTTT.

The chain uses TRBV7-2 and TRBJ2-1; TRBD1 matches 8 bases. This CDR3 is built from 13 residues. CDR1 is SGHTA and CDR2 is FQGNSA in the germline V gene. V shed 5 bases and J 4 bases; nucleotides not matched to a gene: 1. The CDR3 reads CASSGDRYNEQFF. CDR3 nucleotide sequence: TGTGCCAGCAGCGGGGACAGGTACAATGAGCAGTTCTTC.

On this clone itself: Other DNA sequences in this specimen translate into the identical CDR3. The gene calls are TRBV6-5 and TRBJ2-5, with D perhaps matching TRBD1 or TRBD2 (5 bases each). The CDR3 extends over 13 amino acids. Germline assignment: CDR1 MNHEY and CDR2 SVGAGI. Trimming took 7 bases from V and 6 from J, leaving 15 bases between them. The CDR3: CASTSGTGKTQYF. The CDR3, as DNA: TGTGCCAGCACCTCAGGGACGGGGAAGACCCAGTACTTC.

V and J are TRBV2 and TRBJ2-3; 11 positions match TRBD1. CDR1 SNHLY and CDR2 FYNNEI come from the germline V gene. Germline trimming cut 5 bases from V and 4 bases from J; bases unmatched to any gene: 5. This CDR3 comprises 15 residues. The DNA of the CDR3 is TGTGCCAGCAGTAGGGACAGGGGGATCGCAGATACGCAGTATTTT. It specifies CASSRDRGIADTQYF.

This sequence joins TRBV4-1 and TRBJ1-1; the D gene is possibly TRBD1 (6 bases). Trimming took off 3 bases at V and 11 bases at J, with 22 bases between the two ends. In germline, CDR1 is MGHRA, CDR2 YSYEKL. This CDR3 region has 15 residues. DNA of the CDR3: TGCGCCAGCAGCCAGCCCTCTCGGGGGGGCCCGGCGGCTTTCTTT. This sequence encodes CASSQPSRGGPAAFF.

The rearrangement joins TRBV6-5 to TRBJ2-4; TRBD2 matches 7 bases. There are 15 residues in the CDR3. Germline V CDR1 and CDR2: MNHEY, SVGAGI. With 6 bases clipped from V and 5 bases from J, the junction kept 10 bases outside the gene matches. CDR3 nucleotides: TGTGCCAGCAGGCTTCAGGGAGGGAGGGAAAACATTCAGTACTTC. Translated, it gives CASRLQGGRENIQYF.

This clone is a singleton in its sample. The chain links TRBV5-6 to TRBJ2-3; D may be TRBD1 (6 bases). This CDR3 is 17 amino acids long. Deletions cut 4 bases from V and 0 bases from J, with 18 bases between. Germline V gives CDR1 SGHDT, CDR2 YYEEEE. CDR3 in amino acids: CASSLVWGQRSTDTQYF. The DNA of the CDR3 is TGTGCCAGCAGCCTTGTCTGGGGGCAGAGAAGCACAGATACGCAGTATTTT.

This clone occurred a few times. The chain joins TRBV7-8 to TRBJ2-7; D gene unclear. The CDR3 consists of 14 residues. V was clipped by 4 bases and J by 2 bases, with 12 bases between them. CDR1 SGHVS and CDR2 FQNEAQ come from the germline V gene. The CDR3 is CASSSGLGTYEQYF. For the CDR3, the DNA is TGTGCCAGCAGCTCCGGGCTAGGGACCTACGAGCAGTACTTC.

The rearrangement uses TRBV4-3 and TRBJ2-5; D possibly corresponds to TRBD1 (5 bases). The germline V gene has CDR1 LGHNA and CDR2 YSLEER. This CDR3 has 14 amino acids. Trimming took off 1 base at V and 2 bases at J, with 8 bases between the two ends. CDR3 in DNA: TGCGCCAGCAGCCAAGTGCAGGGACAAGAGACCCAGTACTTC. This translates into CASSQVQGQETQYF.

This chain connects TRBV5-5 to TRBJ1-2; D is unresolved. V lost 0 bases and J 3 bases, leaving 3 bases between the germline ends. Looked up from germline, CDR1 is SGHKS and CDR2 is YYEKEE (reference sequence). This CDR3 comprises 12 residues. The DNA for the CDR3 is TGTGCCAGCAGCTTGGATGACTATGGCTACACCTTC. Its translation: CASSLDDYGYTF. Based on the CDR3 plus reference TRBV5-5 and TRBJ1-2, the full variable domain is DAGVTQSPTHLIKTRGQQVTLRCSPISGHKSVSWYQQVLGQGPQFIFQYYEKEERGRGNFPDRFSARQFPNYSSELNVNALLLGDSALYLCASSLDDYGYTFGSGTRLTVV.